This TCR beta chain appears in the sequencing data of a study of T cell repertoires in cytomegalovirus infection. In the study overall: The study used recently identified HLA-C-restricted and well-studied HLA-B-restricted CMV epitopes. A matching HLA type, together with CMV infection, was signaled by public TCR beta signatures.

Each CDR3 protein gets one entry after TCRdb re-called the reads with MiXCR. The sample comprises about 770,000 distinct CDR3 sequences, approximately 32% of which are singletons, and about an eighth rests with the top ten. Remarks on this clonotype: What it recognizes is unknown.

Points from the study as a whole: The cumulative frequency of public TCR beta families identified carriers of CMV plus the relevant HLA. It was HLA-C-restricted CMV-specific TCR beta clonotypes that dominated the response ex vivo.

The clonotype comes from a human donor in good health (CMV status not recorded). Some clones in this sample may be carry-over from other donors' samples. The source was cultured CD8+ T cells from PBMCs, collected from culture after CMV antigen stimulation.

The CDR3 region is CASSYPTGGLIETQYF. In DNA, the CDR3 is TGTGCCAGCAGTTACCCGACAGGGGGCTTGATCGAGACCCAGTACTTC. The V call is TRBV6-5, the J call TRBJ2-5; 10 nucleotides agree with TRBD1. CDR1 is MNHEY, CDR2 SVGAGI, per germline. The V segment lost 2 bases and the J segment 5 bases; nucleotides outside the gene matches: 8. This CDR3 is built from 16 residues.